This T cell receptor (beta chain) was identified in a study of cytomegalovirus exposure and HLA in healthy donors. Study background: Most genotyped donors, over 70% of 398, had Caucasian-associated genetic ancestry. Study results and limitations: Many donors carried some public TCRs, although rarity characterized most TCR sequences. Among donors in an Asian-associated ancestry cluster, a later analysis reportedly found fewer N-insertions than the roughly 680-donor mean.

Researchers ran the PCR with 60 Vbeta and 13 Jbeta primers. Clones were sequenced by immunoSEQ multiplex PCR, and TCRdb holds only the in-frame ones, with some missing. The data show roughly 200,000 clones, roughly 70% seen once. Worth noting for this clone: Its matching antigen is unknown.

Sequencing input: PBMCs. This TCR came from a woman in her twenties or thirties in good health and CMV-seronegative.

The DNA of the CDR3 is TGTGCCAGCTCGATGGGAGGGTCCTACAATGAGCAGTTCTTC. Translation gives CASSMGGSYNEQFF. The genes are TRBV11-3 and TRBJ2-1; 7 nucleotides line up with TRBD2. The CDR3 consists of 14 residues. The trim removed 8 bases at V and 1 base at J, leaving 5 bases unmatched. Germline loops: CDR1 SGHNT, CDR2 YENEEA.